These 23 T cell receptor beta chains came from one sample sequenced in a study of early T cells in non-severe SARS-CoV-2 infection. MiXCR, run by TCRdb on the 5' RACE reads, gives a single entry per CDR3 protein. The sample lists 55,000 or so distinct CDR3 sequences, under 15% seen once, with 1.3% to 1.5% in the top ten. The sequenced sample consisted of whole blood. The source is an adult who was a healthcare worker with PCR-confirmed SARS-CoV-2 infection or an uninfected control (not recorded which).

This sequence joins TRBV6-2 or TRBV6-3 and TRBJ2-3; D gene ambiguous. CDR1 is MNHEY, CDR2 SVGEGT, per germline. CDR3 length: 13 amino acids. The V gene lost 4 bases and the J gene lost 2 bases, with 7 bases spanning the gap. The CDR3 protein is CASSWAITDTQYF. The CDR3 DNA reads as TGTGCCAGCAGTTGGGCTATCACAGATACGCAGTATTTT.

CDR3 in DNA: TGTGCCATCAGTGATGCTCCGGGACAGTCCGAGCAGTACTTC. This encodes CAISDAPGQSEQYF. V gene TRBV10-3 combines with J gene TRBJ2-7, with 7 bases lining up with TRBD1. The CDR3 is 14 amino acids. The junction had 8 bases not matched to a gene; V was cut back by 3 bases and J by 6 bases. Germline CDR1 and CDR2: ENHRY and SYGVKD.

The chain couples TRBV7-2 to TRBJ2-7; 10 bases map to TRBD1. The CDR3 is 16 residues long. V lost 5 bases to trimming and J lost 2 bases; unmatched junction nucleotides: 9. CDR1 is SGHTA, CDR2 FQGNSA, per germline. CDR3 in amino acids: CASSTLGTGAPYEQYF. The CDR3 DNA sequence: TGTGCCAGCAGCACCTTAGGGACAGGGGCACCCTACGAGCAGTACTTC.

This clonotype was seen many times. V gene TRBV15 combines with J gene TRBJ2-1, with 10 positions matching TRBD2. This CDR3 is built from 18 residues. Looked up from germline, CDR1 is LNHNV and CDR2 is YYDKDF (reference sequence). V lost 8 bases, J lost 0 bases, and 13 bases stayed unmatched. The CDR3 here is CATVNGAGGKLSYNEQFF. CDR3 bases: TGTGCCACCGTCAACGGAGCGGGGGGGAAACTCTCCTACAATGAGCAGTTCTTC.

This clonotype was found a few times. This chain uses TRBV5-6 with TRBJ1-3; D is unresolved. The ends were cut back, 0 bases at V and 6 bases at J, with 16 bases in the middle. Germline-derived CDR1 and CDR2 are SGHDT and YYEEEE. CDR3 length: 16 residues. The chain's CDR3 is CASSLGIASSANTIYF. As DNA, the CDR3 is TGTGCCAGCAGCTTGGGAATTGCGAGTTCGGCAAACACCATATATTTT.

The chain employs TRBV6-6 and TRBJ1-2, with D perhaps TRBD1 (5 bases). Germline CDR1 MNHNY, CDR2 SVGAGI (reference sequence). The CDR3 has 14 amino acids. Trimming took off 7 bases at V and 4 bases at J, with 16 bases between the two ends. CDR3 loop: CASTHGTDIYGYTF. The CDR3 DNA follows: TGTGCCAGCACCCACGGGACGGACATCTATGGCTACACCTTC.

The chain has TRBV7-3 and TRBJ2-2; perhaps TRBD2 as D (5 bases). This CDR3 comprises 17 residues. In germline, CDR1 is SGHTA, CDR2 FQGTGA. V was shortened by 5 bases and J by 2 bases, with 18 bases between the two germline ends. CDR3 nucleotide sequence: TGTGCCAGCAGCACAGTGGCGGGTGCGGGTAACACCGGGGAGCTGTTTTTT. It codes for CASSTVAGAGNTGELFF.

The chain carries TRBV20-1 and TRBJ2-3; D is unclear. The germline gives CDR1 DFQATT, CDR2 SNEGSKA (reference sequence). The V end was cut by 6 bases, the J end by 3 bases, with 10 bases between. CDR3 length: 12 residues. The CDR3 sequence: CSATDGTDTQYF. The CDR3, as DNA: TGCAGTGCCACGGACGGGACAGATACGCAGTATTTT.

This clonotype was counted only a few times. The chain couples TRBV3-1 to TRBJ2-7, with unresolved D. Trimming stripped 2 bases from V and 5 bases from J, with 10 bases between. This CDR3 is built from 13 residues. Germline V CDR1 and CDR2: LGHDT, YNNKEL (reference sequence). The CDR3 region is CASSQRSRNEQYF. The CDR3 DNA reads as TGTGCCAGCAGCCAAAGGTCTAGGAACGAGCAGTACTTC.

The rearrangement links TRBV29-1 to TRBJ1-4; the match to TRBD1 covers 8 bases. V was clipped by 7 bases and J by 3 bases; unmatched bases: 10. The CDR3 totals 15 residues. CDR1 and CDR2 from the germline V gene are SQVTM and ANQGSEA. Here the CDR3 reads CSATSGQGPNEKLFF. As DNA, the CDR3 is TGCAGCGCGACCTCCGGACAGGGCCCTAATGAAAAACTGTTTTTT.

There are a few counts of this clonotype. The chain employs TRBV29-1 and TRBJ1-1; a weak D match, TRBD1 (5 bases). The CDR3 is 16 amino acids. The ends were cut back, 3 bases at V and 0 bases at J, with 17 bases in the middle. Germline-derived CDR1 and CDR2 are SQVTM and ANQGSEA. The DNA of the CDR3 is TGCAGCGTTGATAGACCCCTCAAACAGGTGAACACTGAAGCTTTCTTT. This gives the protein CSVDRPLKQVNTEAFF.

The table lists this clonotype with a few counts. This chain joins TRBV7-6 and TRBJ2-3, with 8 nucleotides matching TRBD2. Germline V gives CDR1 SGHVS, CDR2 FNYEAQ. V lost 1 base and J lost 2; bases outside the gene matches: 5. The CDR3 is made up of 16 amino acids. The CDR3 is CASSLGASGFTDTQYF. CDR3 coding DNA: TGTGCCAGCAGCTTAGGTGCTAGCGGGTTCACAGATACGCAGTATTTT.

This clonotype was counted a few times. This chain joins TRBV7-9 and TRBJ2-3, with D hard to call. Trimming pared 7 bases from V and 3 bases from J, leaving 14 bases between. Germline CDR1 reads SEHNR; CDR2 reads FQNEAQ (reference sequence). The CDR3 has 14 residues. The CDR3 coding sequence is TGTGCCAGCACCCTTTCCGGCGTGACAGATACGCAGTATTTT. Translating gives CASTLSGVTDTQYF.

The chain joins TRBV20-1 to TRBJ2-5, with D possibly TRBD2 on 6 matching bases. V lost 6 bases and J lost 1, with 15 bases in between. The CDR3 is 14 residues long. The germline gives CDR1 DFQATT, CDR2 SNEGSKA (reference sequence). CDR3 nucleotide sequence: TGCAGTGCCCCCGTTGGAGGGATCCAAGAGACCCAGTACTTC. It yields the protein CSAPVGGIQETQYF.

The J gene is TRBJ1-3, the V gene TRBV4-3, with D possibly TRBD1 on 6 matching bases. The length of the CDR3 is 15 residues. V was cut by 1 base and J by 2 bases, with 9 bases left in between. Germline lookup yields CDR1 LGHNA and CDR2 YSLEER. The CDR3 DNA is TGCGCCAGCAGCCAAGTCAGGGGACCTGGAAACACCATATATTTT. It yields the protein CASSQVRGPGNTIYF.

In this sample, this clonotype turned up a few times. The CDR3 DNA follows: TGTGCCAGCAGCCAAATGGGAGGGACTGAAGCTTTCTTT. Its translation: CASSQMGGTEAFF. This chain uses TRBV3-1 with TRBJ1-1; D not certain. The CDR3 covers 13 residues. V was pared by 2 bases and J by 5 bases, with 9 bases between. Germline V gene data show CDR1 as LGHDT and CDR2 as YNNKEL (reference sequence).

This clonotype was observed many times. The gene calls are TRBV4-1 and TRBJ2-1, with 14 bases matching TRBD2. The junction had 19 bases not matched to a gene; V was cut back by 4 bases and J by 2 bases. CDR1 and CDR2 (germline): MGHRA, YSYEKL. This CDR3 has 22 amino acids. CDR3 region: CASSLAFLTSGGADAPYNEQFF. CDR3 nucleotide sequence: TGCGCCAGCAGCCTAGCTTTCCTGACTAGCGGGGGGGCTGATGCCCCCTACAATGAGCAGTTCTTC.

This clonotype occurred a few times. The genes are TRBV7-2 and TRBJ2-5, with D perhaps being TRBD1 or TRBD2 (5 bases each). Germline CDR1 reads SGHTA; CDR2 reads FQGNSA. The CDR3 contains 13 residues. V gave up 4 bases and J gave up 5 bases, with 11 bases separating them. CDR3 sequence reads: CASSYSREETQYF. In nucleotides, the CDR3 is TGTGCCAGCAGCTATAGCAGGGAGGAGACCCAGTACTTC.

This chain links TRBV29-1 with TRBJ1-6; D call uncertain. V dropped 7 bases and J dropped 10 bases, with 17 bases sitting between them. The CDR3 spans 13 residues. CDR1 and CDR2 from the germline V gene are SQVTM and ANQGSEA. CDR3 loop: CSAPPGRLSPLHF. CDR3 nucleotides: TGCAGCGCTCCCCCCGGCCGGTTGTCACCCCTCCACTTT.

This chain's CDR3 is CASSLVGGRSYGYTF. The CDR3 coding sequence is TGTGCCAGCAGCTTAGTCGGAGGGCGATCTTATGGCTACACCTTC. The chain combines TRBV7-9 with TRBJ1-2, with D unclear. Deletions cut 1 base from V and 5 bases from J, with 14 bases between. In germline, CDR1 is SEHNR, CDR2 FQNEAQ (reference sequence). The CDR3 runs 15 residues.

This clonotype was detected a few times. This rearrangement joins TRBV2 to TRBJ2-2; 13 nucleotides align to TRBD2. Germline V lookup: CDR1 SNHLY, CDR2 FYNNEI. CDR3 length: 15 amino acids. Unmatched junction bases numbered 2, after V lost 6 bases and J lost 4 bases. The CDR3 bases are TGTGCCAGCAGGGGACTAGCGGGACGCACCGGGGAGCTGTTTTTT. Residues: CASRGLAGRTGELFF.

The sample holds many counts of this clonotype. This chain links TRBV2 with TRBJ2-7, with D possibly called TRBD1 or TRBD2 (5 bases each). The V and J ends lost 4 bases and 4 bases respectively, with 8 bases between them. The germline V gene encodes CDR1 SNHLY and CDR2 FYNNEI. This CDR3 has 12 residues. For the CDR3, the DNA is TGTGCCAGCAGTGCGGGGCCTTACGAGCAGTACTTC. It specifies CASSAGPYEQYF.

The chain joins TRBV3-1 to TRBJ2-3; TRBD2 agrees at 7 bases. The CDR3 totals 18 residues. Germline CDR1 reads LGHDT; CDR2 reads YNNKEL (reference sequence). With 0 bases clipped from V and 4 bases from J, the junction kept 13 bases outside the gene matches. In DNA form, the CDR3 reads TGTGCCAGCAGCCAAGATCGCCTAGCGGCTCCCTTGGCAGATACGCAGTATTTT. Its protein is CASSQDRLAAPLADTQYF.